This T cell receptor (beta chain) was sequenced in a study of control samples from healthy donors and cancer patients. Generated by immunoSEQ multiplex PCR, the TCRdb table keeps only in-frame clones and is missing some. The repertoire includes under 85,000 clones, 90% to 95% of them detected once, and around 1.3% sits in the top ten. This clone was seen a handful of times. This clonotype was obtained from a woman aged 40 to 50 with lung cancer. The sample comprised PBMCs.

This chain's CDR3 is CASSLTGRHEQYF. The CDR3 coding sequence is TGTGCCAGCAGTTTAACAGGGCGCCACGAGCAGTACTTC. The genes are TRBV27 and TRBJ2-7, with D perhaps matching TRBD1 (6 bases). The germline V gene has CDR1 MNHEY and CDR2 SMNVEV (reference sequence). The CDR3 consists of 13 residues. V was shortened by 2 bases and J by 5 bases, with 10 bases between the two germline ends.